What follows describes a single T cell receptor (beta chain). The antigen is not known. These data originate in a study of cytomegalovirus exposure and HLA in healthy donors. V was cut by 5 bases and J by 2 bases, with 19 bases left in between. The CDR3 extends over 16 amino acids. Germline V CDR1 and CDR2: SGHVS, FQNEAQ. The PCR used 60 Vbeta and 13 Jbeta primers. Measured with immunoSEQ multiplex PCR; TCRdb has only the in-frame clones, and not every one. The data hold under 200,000 clones, with roughly four fifths observed a single time. Nominally healthy donors provided the samples, though records likely missed some immune exposures. General study points: Earlier results showed most TCR beta V segments being productive about 87% or about 30% of the time. A few V segments could not be told apart, such as TRBV6-2 and TRBV6-3, and were left out. A missense DCLRE1C variant was associated with V- and J-gene trimming of TCR beta chains in a later analysis, and an independent cohort replicated the association.

Sequencing was performed on PBMCs. V is TRBV7-8 and J is TRBJ2-7; D may be TRBD1 (6 bases). This clonotype was obtained from a woman in her twenties or thirties in good health and CMV-seropositive. The CDR3 protein is CASSPPPGALAYEQYF. DNA of the CDR3: TGTGCCAGCAGCCCCCCCCCAGGGGCCCTTGCCTACGAGCAGTACTTC.